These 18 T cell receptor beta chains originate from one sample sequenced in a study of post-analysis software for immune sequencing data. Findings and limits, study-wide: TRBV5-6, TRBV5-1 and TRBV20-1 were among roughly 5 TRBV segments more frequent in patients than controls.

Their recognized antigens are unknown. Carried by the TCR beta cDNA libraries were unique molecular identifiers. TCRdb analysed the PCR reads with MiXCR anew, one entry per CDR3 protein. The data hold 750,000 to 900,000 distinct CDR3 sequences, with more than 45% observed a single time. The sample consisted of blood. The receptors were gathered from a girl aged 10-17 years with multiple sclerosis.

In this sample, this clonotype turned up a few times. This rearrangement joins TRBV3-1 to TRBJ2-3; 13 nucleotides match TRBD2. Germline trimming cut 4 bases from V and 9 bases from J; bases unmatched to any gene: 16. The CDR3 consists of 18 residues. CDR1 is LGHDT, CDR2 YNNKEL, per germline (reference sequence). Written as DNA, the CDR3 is TGTGCCAGCAGCCCGTATGGGACTAGCGGGAAAAGGCTGGAGACGCAGTATTTT. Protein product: CASSPYGTSGKRLETQYF.

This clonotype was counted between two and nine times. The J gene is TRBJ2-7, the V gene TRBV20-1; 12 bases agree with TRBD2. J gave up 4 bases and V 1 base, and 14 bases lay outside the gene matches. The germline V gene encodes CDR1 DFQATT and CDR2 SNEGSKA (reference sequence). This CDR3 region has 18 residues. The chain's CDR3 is CSARALAPLAGGVYEQYF. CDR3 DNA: TGCAGTGCTAGAGCCTTAGCTCCCCTAGCGGGAGGGGTATACGAGCAGTACTTC.

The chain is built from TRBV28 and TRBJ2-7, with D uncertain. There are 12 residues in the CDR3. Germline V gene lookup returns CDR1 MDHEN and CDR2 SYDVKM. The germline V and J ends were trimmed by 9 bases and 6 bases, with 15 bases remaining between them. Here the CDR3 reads CASSSRVGEQYF. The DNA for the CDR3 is TGTGCCAGTTCCTCGAGAGTGGGCGAGCAGTACTTC.

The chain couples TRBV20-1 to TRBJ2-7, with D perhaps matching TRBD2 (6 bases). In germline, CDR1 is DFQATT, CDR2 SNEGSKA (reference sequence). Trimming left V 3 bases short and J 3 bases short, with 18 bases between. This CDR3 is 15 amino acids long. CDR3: CSARALREFFYEQYF. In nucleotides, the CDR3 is TGCAGTGCTAGGGCACTTCGGGAGTTCTTCTACGAGCAGTACTTC.

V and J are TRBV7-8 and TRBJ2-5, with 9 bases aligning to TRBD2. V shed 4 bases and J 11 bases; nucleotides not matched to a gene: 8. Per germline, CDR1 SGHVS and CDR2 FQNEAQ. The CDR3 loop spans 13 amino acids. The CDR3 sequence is CASSSRTSVEQYF. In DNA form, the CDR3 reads TGTGCCAGCAGCTCCAGGACTAGCGTGGAGCAGTACTTC.

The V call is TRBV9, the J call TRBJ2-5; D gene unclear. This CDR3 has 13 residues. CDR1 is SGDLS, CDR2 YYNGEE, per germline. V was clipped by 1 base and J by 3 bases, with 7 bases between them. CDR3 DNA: TGTGCCAGCAGCGTATACAGCGAAGAGACCCAGTACTTC. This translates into CASSVYSEETQYF.

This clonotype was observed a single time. CDR3 sequence: CASSRLPGDTQYF. The CDR3 bases are TGTGCCAGCAGCCGGCTCCCGGGGGATACGCAGTATTTT. The gene calls are TRBV7-3 and TRBJ2-3, with D maybe TRBD2 (5 bases). This CDR3 region has 13 residues. V lost 5 bases and J 6 bases, leaving 12 bases between the germline ends. Germline-derived CDR1 and CDR2 are SGHTA and FQGTGA.

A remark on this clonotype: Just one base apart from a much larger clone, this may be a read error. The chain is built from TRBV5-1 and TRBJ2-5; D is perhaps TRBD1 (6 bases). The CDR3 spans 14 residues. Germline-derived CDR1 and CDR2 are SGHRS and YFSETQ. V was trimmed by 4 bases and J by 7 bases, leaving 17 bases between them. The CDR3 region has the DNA TGCGCCAGCAGCCCCGTGGACTTCAGGGGGACCCAGTACTTC. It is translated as CASSPVDFRGTQYF.

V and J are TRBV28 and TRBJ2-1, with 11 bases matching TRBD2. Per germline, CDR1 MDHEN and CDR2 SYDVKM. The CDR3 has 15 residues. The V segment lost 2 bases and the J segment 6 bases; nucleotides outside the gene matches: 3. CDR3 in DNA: TGTGCCAGCAGTTTAGTACTAGCGGGAGTCAATGAGCAGTTCTTC. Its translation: CASSLVLAGVNEQFF.

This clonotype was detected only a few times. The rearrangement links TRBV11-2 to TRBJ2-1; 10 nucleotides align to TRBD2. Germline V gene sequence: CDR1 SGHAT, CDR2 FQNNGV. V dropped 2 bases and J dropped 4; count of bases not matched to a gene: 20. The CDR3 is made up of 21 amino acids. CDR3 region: CASSLYPFSSGRRTGYNEQFF. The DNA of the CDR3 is TGTGCCAGCAGCTTATACCCCTTTTCTAGCGGGAGAAGGACGGGGTACAATGAGCAGTTCTTC.

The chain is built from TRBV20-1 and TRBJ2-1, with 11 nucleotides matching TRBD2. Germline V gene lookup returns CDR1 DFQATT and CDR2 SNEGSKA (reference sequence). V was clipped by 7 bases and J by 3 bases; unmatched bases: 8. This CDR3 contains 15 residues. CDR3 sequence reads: CSVSTSGSYYNEQFF. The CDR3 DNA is TGCAGTGTTAGTACTAGCGGGAGTTACTACAATGAGCAGTTCTTC.

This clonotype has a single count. The CDR3 loop reads CASSAGDISYEQYF. The CDR3 DNA is TGTGCCAGCAGCGCAGGAGACATCTCCTACGAGCAGTACTTC. The rearrangement joins TRBV3-1 to TRBJ2-7; D not resolved. CDR1 and CDR2 (germline): LGHDT, YNNKEL (reference sequence). The CDR3 runs 14 residues. Between the trimmed V and J ends, which lost 5 bases and 0 bases, there was a span of 11 bases.

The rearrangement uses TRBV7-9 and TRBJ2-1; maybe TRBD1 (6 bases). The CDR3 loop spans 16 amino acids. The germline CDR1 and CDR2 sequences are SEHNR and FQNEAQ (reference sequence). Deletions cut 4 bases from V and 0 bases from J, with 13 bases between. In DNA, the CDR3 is TGTGCCAGCAGCTCGCCCGACAGGAGCTCCTACAATGAGCAGTTCTTC. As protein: CASSSPDRSSYNEQFF.

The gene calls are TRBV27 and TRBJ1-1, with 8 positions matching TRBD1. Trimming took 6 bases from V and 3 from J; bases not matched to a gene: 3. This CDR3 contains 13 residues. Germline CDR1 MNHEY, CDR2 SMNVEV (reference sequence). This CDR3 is CASSPRGHTEAFF. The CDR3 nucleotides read TGTGCCAGCAGCCCCAGGGGGCACACTGAAGCTTTCTTT.

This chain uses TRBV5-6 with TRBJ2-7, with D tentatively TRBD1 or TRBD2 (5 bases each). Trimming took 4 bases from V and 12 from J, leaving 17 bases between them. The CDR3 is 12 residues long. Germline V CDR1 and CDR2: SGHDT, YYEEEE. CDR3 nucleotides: TGTGCCAGCAGCCGTGATACGGGGACGGCGTACTTC. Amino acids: CASSRDTGTAYF.

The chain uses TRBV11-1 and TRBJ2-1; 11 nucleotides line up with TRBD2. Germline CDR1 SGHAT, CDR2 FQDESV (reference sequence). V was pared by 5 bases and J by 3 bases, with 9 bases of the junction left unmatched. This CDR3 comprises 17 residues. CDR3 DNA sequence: TGTGCCAGCAGCCTAACGACTAGCGGGAAACTCTACAATGAGCAGTTCTTC. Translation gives CASSLTTSGKLYNEQFF.

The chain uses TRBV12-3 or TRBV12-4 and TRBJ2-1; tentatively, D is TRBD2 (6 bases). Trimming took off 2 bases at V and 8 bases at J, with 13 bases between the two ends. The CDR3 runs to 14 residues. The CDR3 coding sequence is TGTGCCAGCAGTTTAAGGCCACCGGGGGATGAGCAGTTCTTC. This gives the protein CASSLRPPGDEQFF.

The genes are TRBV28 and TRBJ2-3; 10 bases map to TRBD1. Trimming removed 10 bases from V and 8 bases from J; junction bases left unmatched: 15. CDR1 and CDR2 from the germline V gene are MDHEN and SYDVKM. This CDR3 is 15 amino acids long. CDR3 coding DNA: TGTGCCACCATTCCGGACAGGGGGGCCGTCGCTACGCAGTATTTT. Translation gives CATIPDRGAVATQYF.